One sample yielded the 2 T cell receptor beta chains listed below, sequenced in a study of control samples from healthy donors and cancer patients. Libraries were prepared by immunoSEQ multiplex PCR; TCRdb keeps only in-frame clonotypes and omits some of them. In the table there are 75,000 to 100,000 clones, roughly 88% of which are singletons. Source material: blood. These receptors were collected from a man aged 25-45 years in good health.

CDR3 protein: CASSQVQPAGSSYEQYF. The CDR3 region has the DNA TGTGCCAGCAGCCAAGTACAGCCAGCGGGATCCTCCTACGAGCAGTACTTC. This sequence joins TRBV4-2 and TRBJ2-7, with TRBD2 matching 7 bases. The CDR3 extends over 17 amino acids. Germline trimming cut 1 base from V and 0 bases from J; bases unmatched to any gene: 9. The germline gives CDR1 LGHNA, CDR2 YNFKEQ.

This chain connects TRBV10-2 to TRBJ1-1; D is unresolved. CDR1 and CDR2 from the germline V gene are WSHSY and SAAADI. The CDR3 extends over 13 amino acids. V lost 2 bases and J lost 6, with 10 bases in between. CDR3 loop: CASSEGFRAEAFF. The CDR3 DNA is TGCGCCAGCAGTGAGGGGTTCCGGGCTGAAGCTTTCTTT.